The clone carrying this T cell receptor (beta chain) appeared once. Per germline, CDR1 SNHLY and CDR2 FYNNEI. This CDR3 is 14 amino acids long. The junction had 3 bases not matched to a gene; V was cut back by 7 bases and J by 0 bases. The sample comes from a study of technical replicates of blood from several donors. Using immunoSEQ multiplex PCR, the repertoire was profiled, and TCRdb retains in-frame clones only, with some absent. The sample lists roughly 81,000 clones, around 85% occurring once. This TCR was recovered from a human donor in good health. Some clones in this sample may be carry-over from other donors' samples. Sequencing input: PBMCs. The chain employs TRBV2 and TRBJ1-5, with 7 bases aligning to TRBD1. The CDR3 loop reads CASKRTGSNQPQHF. The CDR3 DNA is TGTGCCAGCAAAAGGACAGGTAGCAATCAGCCCCAGCATTTT.